Below are 14 T cell receptor beta chains sequenced from a single sample in a study of shared clonotypes between healthy human individuals. The assay was immunoSEQ multiplex PCR, and TCRdb's table has in-frame clones only and misses some. This sample carries millions of clones, more than 80% of them seen once, and the ten largest clones take 0.13% to 0.15%. Sequenced input: naive CD4+ T cells sorted from blood. Subset defined: CD45RA+ positively selected. These receptors came from a man aged 18 to 35 in good health.

This sequence joins TRBV27 and TRBJ2-3; 11 bases align to TRBD2. V gave up 4 bases and J gave up 6 bases; unmatched junction bases: 6. Germline V CDR1 and CDR2: MNHEY, SMNVEV (reference sequence). The CDR3 runs to 15 residues. CDR3 nucleotides: TGTGCCAGCAGTTCCTTTAGCGGGAGGGGGGATACGCAGTATTTT. Translated, it gives CASSSFSGRGDTQYF.

V is TRBV5-6 and J is TRBJ2-7, with a possible D match to TRBD1 (5 bases). CDR1 is SGHDT and CDR2 is YYEEEE in the germline V gene. The germline V and J ends were trimmed by 1 base and 3 bases, with 17 bases remaining between them. The CDR3 loop spans 16 amino acids. For the CDR3, the DNA is TGTGCCAGCAGCTTGTACTTGCAGGGAACCTTCTACGAGCAGTACTTC. As protein: CASSLYLQGTFYEQYF. Full variable domain (missing parts from reference TRBV5-6 and TRBJ2-7): DAGVTQSPTHLIKTRGQQVTLRCSPKSGHDTVSWYQQALGQGPQFIFQYYEEEERQRGNFPDRFSGHQFPNYSSELNVNALLLGDSALYLCASSLYLQGTFYEQYFGPGTRLTVT.

Concerning this clone: Other DNA sequences in the sample encode the same CDR3. This rearrangement joins TRBV6-5 to TRBJ2-7; D is unclear. Germline lookup yields CDR1 MNHEY and CDR2 SVGAGI. The CDR3 runs 15 residues. V was pared by 0 bases and J by 0 bases, with 9 bases between. Here the CDR3 DNA reads TGTGCCAGCAGTTACTCGTCCAGGAGCTCCTACGAGCAGTACTTC. This sequence encodes CASSYSSRSSYEQYF.

In the case of this clone: Other DNA sequences of this sample code for an identical CDR3. J is TRBJ2-5 and V is TRBV29-1, with 7 bases identical to TRBD2. The V gene's germline CDR1 is SQVTM and CDR2 ANQGSEA. J was trimmed by 0 bases and V by 6 bases; bases with no gene match: 1. The CDR3 is 12 amino acids. CDR3 bases: TGCAGCGTGGGGGGGTACCAAGAGACCCAGTACTTC. Protein sequence: CSVGGYQETQYF.

This chain's CDR3 is CASSPIVAGGPTDTQYF. The DNA for the CDR3 is TGTGCCAGCAGCCCCATTGTAGCGGGAGGCCCCACAGATACGCAGTATTTT. The V and J genes are TRBV5-4 and TRBJ2-3; 10 bases line up with TRBD2. With 4 bases clipped from V and 2 bases from J, the junction kept 10 bases outside the gene matches. CDR1 and CDR2 from the germline V gene are SGHNT and YYREEE (reference sequence). The CDR3 has 17 residues.

This chain links TRBV19 with TRBJ2-1, with D possibly TRBD2 on 6 matching bases. There are 15 residues in the CDR3. Trimming pared 6 bases from V and 7 bases from J, leaving 19 bases between. CDR1 LNHDA and CDR2 SQIVND come from the germline V gene (reference sequence). The CDR3 loop reads CASRTPGERLNEQFF. DNA of the CDR3: TGTGCCAGTAGGACCCCGGGAGAACGGTTGAATGAGCAGTTCTTC.

Points on this clone: One junction end disagrees with the germline gene, perhaps due to a read error. V gene TRBV7-7 combines with J gene TRBJ2-5, with a possible D match to TRBD1 (5 bases). This CDR3 is built from 15 residues. The germline CDR1 and CDR2 sequences are SSHAT and FNYEAQ (reference sequence). The CDR3 DNA sequence: TGTGCTAGCAGCTTAGGCCAGGGCGTGGAAGAGACCCAGTACTTC. Its protein product is CASSLGQGVEETQYF.

The chain recombines TRBV7-2 with TRBJ1-1; no firm D call. Germline V lookup: CDR1 SGHTA, CDR2 FQGNSA. CDR3 length: 14 residues. The V and J ends lost 2 bases and 1 base respectively, with 8 bases between them. The CDR3 region has the DNA TGTGCCAGCAGCTTATTTGAAGCGAACACTGAAGCTTTCTTT. Translating it yields CASSLFEANTEAFF.

V is TRBV7-9 and J is TRBJ2-5; no definite D call. CDR1 and CDR2 (germline): SEHNR, FQNEAQ (reference sequence). Trimming shortened V by 5 bases and J by 5 bases, and 9 bases separated the two germline ends. This CDR3 contains 12 residues. CDR3 sequence (DNA): TGTGCCAGCAGCCCTGGGTGGGAGACCCAGTACTTC. Amino acids: CASSPGWETQYF.

On this clone: The sample contains more than one DNA sequence encoding this CDR3. The chain joins TRBV6-1 to TRBJ2-7; D is undetermined. CDR1 is MNHNS, CDR2 SASEGT, per germline. The CDR3 is 14 residues long. Trimming shortened V by 3 bases and J by 0 bases, and 9 bases separated the two germline ends. The CDR3 region is CASSDLGSSYEQYF. As DNA, the CDR3 is TGTGCCAGCAGTGATCTAGGGTCCTCCTACGAGCAGTACTTC.

The rearrangement joins TRBV21-1 to TRBJ1-5; TRBD1, the table's D call, was not compared with the DNA. TRBV21-1 is given as a pseudogene. This CDR3 spans 16 amino acids. CDR3 amino acids: CASSPKGTAINQPQHF. CDR3 in DNA: TGTGCCAGCAGCCCGAAAGGGACAGCGATAAATCAGCCCCAGCATTTT.

This clone showed up just a few times. V gene TRBV29-1 combines with J gene TRBJ1-1; tentatively, D is TRBD1 (6 bases). The CDR3 has 13 residues. CDR1 is SQVTM and CDR2 is ANQGSEA in the germline V gene. Trimming left V 6 bases short and J 1 base short, with 12 bases between. CDR3: CSVTVGANTEAFF. The CDR3 coding sequence is TGCAGCGTGACAGTGGGGGCGAACACTGAAGCTTTCTTT.

The chain is built from TRBV7-2 and TRBJ2-1; D is possibly TRBD2 (5 bases). Trimming stripped 5 bases from V and 5 bases from J, with 19 bases between. Germline lookup yields CDR1 SGHTA and CDR2 FQGNSA. CDR3 length: 16 residues. The CDR3 region is CASSPPPGSRHNEQFF. CDR3 bases: TGTGCCAGCAGCCCCCCTCCGGGATCACGGCACAATGAGCAGTTCTTC.

The chain carries TRBV4-3 and TRBJ1-2; D perhaps matches TRBD1 (5 bases). The CDR3 consists of 15 residues. Germline V gene sequence: CDR1 LGHNA, CDR2 YSLEER. Trimming removed 1 base from V and 4 bases from J, with 13 bases in between. The CDR3 sequence: CASSQASAGGYGYTF. DNA for the CDR3: TGCGCCAGCAGCCAAGCTTCAGCGGGGGGCTATGGCTACACCTTC.